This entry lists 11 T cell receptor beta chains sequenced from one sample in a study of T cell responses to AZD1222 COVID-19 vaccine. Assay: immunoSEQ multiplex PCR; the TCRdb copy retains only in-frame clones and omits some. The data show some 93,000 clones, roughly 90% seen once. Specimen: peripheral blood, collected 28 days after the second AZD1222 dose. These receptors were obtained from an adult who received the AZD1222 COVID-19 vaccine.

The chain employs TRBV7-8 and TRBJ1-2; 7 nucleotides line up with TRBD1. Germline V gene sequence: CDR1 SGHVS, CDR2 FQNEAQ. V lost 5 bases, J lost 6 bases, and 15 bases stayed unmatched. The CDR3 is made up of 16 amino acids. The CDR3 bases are TGTGCCAGCAGCCGCCCCCTTGGGACAGTTCAGAATGGCTACACCTTC. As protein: CASSRPLGTVQNGYTF.

In DNA form, the CDR3 reads TGCAGCGCCCAGGAGAATGAGCAGTTCTTC. Its protein is CSAQENEQFF. The V call is TRBV29-1, the J call TRBJ2-1; D is ambiguous. The V gene lost 7 bases and the J gene lost 7 bases, with 8 bases spanning the gap. Germline loops: CDR1 SQVTM, CDR2 ANQGSEA. The CDR3 extends over 10 amino acids.

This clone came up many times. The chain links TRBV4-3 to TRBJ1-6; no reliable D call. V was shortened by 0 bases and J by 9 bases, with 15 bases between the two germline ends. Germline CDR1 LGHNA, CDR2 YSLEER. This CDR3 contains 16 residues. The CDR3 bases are TGCGCCAGCAGCCAAGATGCCAAGGGCGATAGTTCACCCCTCCACTTT. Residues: CASSQDAKGDSSPLHF.

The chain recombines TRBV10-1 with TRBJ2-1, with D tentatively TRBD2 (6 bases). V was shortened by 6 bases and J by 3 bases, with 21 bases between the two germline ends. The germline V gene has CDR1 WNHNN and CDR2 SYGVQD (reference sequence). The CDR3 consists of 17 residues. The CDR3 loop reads CASSPALLAEGYNEQFF. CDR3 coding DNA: TGCGCCAGCAGCCCAGCCTTACTAGCTGAAGGCTACAATGAGCAGTTCTTC.

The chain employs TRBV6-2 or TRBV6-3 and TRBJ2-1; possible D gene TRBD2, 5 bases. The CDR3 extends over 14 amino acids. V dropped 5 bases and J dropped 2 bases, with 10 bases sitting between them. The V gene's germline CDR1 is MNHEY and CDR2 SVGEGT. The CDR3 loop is CASSVPGTYNEQFF. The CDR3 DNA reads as TGTGCCAGCAGTGTCCCGGGGACCTACAATGAGCAGTTCTTC.

CDR3 region: CASSVTRGEQFF. The CDR3 bases are TGTGCCAGCAGCGTAACAAGGGGAGAGCAGTTCTTC. This chain joins TRBV9 and TRBJ2-1; maybe TRBD1 (5 bases). The CDR3 has 12 residues. Germline V gene lookup returns CDR1 SGDLS and CDR2 YYNGEE. V was clipped by 1 base and J by 10 bases, with 9 bases between them.

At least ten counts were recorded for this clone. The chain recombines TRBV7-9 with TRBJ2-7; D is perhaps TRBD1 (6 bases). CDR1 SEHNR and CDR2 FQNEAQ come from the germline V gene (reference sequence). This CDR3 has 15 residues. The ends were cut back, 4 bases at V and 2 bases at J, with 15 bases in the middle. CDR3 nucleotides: TGTGCCAGCAGCTCACAATGGACAGCCACCTACGAGCAGTACTTC. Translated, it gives CASSSQWTATYEQYF. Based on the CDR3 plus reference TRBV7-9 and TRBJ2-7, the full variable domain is DTGVSQNPRHKITKRGQNVTFRCDPISEHNRLYWYRQTLGQGPEFLTYFQNEAQLEKSRLLSDRFSAERPKGSFSTLEIQRTEQGDSAMYLCASSSQWTATYEQYFGPGTRLTVT.

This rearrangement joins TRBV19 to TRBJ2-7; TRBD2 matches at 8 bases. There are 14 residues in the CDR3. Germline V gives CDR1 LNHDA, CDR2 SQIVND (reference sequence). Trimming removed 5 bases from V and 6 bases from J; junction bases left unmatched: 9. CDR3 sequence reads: CASSSGGFGFEQYF. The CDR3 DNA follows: TGTGCCAGTAGTTCGGGGGGGTTCGGCTTCGAGCAGTACTTC.

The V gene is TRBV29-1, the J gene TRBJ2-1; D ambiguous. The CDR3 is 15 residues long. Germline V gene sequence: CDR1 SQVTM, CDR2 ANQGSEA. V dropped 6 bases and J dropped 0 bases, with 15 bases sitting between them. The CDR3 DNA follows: TGCAGCGTGGGAACGGGCAGGAGCTCCTACAATGAGCAGTTCTTC. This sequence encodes CSVGTGRSSYNEQFF.

The CDR3 bases are TGCGCCAGCAGCCAAGACAGGGCGGCCTACGAGCAGTACTTC. It yields the protein CASSQDRAAYEQYF. V and J are TRBV4-3 and TRBJ2-7; possible D gene TRBD1, 5 bases. Germline assignment: CDR1 LGHNA and CDR2 YSLEER. V lost 0 bases to trimming and J lost 2 bases, with 8 bases between them. This CDR3 has 14 amino acids.

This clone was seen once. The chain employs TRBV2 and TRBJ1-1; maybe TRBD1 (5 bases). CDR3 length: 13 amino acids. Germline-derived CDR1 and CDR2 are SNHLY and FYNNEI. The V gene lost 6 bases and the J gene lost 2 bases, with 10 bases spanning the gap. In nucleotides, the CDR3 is TGTGCCAGCAGGCCGGGACTTAACACTGAAGCTTTCTTT. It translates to CASRPGLNTEAFF.